What follows describes a single T cell receptor beta chain. This record belongs to a study of blood T cell repertoires in COVID-19. The wider study: Samples came from the United States, Italy and Spain, spanning acute and convalescent COVID-19. In each case, the material was cDNA or gDNA derived from T cells, B-cell-depleted T cells, or PBMCs.

Per the original data handling: Estimated nucleated cell counts came from reference gene primer amplification. TCRdb's copy holds only in-frame clones and misses some; the assay was immunoSEQ multiplex PCR. Clonal size and the V and J genes are those of that table, whereas D and trimming came from the DNA. The sample includes 200,000 to 300,000 clones, nearly 90% of them seen just once. Germline-derived CDR1 and CDR2 are MDHEN and SYDVKM. CDR3 size: 13 residues. Trimming cost V 5 bases and J 10 bases; bases outside gene matches: 5. The receptor was isolated from a woman under 40 with acute COVID-19. Sequencing input: PBMCs or T cells enriched from blood (not recorded which). The chain has TRBV28 and TRBJ1-4; 9 bases align to TRBD1. This chain's CDR3 is CASSTGQGLKLFF. CDR3 DNA: TGTGCCAGCAGTACAGGACAGGGGCTAAAACTGTTTTTT.